This T cell receptor (beta chain) was sequenced for a study of Ad26.COV2.S vaccination and SARS-CoV-2 variants. At the level of the study: The authors gave Ad26.COV2.S intramuscularly, either once or twice 56 days apart.

Treatment specified: about 20 received Ad26.COV2.S at low or high dose, single or two shots; about 5 received placebo; per-sample allocation not given. Day 63 after the first injection of vaccine or placebo was the sampling time. This vaccine is an Ad26 vector that expresses the Wuhan-strain SARS-CoV-2 spike. Unmatched junction bases numbered 4, after V lost 4 bases and J lost 0 bases. Germline CDR1 is SEHNR and CDR2 is FQNEAQ (reference sequence). This CDR3 contains 16 residues. Using immunoSEQ multiplex PCR, the repertoire was profiled, and TCRdb retains in-frame clones only, with some absent. The sample includes about 440,000 clones, less than 95% of them seen just once.

The source material was peripheral blood, sampled in a trial of Ad26.COV2.S vaccine versus placebo. This receptor was identified in a person between 18 and 65 years old who received the Ad26.COV2.S COVID-19 vaccine or a placebo. The V gene is TRBV7-9, the J gene TRBJ2-5; 11 positions match TRBD1. The CDR3 loop reads CASSSGQGAYQETQYF. CDR3 in DNA: TGTGCCAGCAGCTCAGGACAGGGGGCGTACCAAGAGACCCAGTACTTC.